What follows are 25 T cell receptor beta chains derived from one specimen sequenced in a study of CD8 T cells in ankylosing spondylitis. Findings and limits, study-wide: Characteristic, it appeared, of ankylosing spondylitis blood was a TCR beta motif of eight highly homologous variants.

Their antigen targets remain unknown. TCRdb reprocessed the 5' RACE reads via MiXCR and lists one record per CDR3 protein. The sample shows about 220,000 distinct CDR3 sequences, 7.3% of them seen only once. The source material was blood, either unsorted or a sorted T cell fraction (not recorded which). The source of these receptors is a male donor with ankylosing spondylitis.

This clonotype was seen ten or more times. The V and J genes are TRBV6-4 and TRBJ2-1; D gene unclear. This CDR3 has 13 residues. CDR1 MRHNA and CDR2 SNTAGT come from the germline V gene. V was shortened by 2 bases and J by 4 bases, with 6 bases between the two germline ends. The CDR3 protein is CASSDGPYNEQFF. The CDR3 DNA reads TGTGCCAGCAGTGACGGACCATACAATGAGCAGTTCTTC.

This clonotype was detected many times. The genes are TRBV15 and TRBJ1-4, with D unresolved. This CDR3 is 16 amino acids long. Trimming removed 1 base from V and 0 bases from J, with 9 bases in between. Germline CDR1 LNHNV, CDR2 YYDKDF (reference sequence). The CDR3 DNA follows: TGTGCCACCAGCAGAGTAGTGGGGACAACTAATGAAAAACTGTTTTTT. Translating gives CATSRVVGTTNEKLFF.

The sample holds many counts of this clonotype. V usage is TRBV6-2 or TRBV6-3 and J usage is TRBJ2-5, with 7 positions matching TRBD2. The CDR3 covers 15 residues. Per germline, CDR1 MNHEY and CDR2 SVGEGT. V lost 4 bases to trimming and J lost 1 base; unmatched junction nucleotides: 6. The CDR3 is CASSSRRLAQETQYF. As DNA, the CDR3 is TGTGCCAGCAGTTCTCGGCGACTAGCCCAAGAGACCCAGTACTTC.

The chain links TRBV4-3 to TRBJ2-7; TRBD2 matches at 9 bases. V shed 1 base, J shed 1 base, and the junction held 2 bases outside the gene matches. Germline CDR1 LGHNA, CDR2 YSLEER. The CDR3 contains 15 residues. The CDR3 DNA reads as TGCGCCAGCAGCCAAGGCGGGGGGGTTTCCTACGAGCAGTACTTC. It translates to CASSQGGGVSYEQYF.

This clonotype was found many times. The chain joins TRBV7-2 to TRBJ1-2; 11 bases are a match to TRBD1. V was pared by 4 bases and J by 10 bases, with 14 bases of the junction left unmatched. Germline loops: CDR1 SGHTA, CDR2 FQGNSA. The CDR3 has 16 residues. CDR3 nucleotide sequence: TGTGCCAGCAGCTCCCACCGGGACAGGGGGGAAAATGACTACACCTTC. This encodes CASSSHRDRGENDYTF.

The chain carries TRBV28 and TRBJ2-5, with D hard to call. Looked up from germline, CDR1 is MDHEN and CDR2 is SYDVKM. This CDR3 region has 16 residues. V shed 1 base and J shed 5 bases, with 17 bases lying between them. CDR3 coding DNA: TGTGCCAGCAGTTTATCCCTGGGCGCATTGGGGGAGACCCAGTACTTC. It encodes CASSLSLGALGETQYF.

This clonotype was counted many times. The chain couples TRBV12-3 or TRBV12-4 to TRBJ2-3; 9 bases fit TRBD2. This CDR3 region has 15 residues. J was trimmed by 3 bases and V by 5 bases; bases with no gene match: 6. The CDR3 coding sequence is TGTGCCAGCAGTCCCTTAGCGGGGGTTACAGATACGCAGTATTTT. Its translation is CASSPLAGVTDTQYF.

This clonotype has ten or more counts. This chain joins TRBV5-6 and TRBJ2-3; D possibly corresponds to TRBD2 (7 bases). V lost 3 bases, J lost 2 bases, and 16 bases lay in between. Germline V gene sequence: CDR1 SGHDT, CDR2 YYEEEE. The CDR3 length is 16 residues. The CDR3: CASSSGQGRDTDTQYF. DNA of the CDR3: TGTGCCAGCAGCTCTGGGCAGGGGAGGGACACAGATACGCAGTATTTT.

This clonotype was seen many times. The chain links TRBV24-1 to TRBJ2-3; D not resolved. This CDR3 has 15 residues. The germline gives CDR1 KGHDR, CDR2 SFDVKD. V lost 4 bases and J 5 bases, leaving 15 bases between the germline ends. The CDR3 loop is CATSDYLNRRDTQYF. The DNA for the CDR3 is TGTGCCACCAGTGACTATCTCAATAGACGAGATACGCAGTATTTT.

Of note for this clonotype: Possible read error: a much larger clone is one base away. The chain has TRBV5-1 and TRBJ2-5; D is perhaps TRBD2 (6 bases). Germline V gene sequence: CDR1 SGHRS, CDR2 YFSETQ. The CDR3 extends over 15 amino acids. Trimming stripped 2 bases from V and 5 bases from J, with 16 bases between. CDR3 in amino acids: CASSFRGANGETQYF. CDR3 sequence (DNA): TGCGCCAGCAGCTTCCGCGGGGCGAATGGGGAGACCCAGTACTTC.

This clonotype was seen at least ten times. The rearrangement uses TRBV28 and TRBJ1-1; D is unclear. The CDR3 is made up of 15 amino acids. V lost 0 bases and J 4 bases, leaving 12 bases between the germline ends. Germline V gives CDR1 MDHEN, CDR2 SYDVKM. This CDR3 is CASSLWRQEGTEAFF. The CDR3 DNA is TGTGCCAGCAGTTTATGGAGGCAGGAAGGCACTGAAGCTTTCTTT. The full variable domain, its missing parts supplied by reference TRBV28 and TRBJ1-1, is DVKVTQSSRYLVKRTGEKVFLECVQDMDHENMFWYRQDPGLGLRLIYFSYDVKMKEKGDIPEGYSVSREKKERFSLILESASTNQTSMYLCASSLWRQEGTEAFFGQGTRLTVV.

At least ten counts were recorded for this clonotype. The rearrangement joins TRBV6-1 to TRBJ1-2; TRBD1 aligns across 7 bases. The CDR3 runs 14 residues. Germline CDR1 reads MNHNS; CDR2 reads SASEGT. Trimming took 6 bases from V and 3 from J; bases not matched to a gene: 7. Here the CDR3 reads CASSPDRVDYGYTF. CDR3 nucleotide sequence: TGTGCCAGCAGCCCAGACAGGGTCGACTATGGCTACACCTTC.

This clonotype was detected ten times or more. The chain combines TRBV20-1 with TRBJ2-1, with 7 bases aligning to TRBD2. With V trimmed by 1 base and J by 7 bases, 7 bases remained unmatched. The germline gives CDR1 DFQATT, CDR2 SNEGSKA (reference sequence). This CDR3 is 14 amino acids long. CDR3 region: CSARAGGEWNEQFF. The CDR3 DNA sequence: TGCAGTGCTAGAGCGGGAGGAGAATGGAATGAGCAGTTCTTC.

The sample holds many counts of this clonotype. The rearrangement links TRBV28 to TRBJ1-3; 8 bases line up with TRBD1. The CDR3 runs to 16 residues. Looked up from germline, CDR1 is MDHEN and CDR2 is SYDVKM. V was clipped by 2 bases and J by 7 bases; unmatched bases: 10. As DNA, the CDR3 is TGTGCCAGCAGTTTAACCCTTGGGACAGGACTCAACACCATATATTTT. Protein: CASSLTLGTGLNTIYF.

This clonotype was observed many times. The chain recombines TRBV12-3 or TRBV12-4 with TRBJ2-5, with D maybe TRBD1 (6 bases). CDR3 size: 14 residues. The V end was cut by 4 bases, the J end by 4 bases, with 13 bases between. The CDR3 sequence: CASSSTGLPETQYF. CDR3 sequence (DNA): TGTGCCAGCAGTTCCACAGGGTTACCAGAGACCCAGTACTTC.

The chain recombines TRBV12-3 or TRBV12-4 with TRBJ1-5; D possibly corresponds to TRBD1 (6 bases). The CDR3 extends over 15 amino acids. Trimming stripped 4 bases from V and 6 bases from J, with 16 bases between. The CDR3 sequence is CASSSTTGEAQPQHF. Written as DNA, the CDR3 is TGTGCCAGCAGTTCCACGACAGGAGAGGCTCAGCCCCAGCATTTT.

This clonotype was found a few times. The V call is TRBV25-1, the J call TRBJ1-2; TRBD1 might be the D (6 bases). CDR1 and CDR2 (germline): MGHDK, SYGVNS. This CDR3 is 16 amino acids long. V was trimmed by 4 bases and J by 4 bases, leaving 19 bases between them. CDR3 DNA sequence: TGTGCCAGCAGTGGTTACAGGGATGTGGGAGGCTATGGCTACACCTTC. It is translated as CASSGYRDVGGYGYTF.

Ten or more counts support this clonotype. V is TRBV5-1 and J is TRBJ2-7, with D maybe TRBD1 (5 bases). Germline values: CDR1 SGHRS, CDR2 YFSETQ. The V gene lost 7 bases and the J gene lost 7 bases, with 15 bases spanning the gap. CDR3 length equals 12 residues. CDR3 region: CASRTGQGEQYF. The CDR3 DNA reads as TGCGCCAGCCGAACAGGCCAAGGGGAGCAGTACTTC.

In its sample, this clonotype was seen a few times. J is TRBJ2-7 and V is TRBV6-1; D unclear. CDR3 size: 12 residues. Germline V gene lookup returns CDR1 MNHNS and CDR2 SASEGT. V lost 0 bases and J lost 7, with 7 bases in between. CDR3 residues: CASSEARWEQYF. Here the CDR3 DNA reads TGTGCCAGCAGTGAAGCGCGGTGGGAGCAGTACTTC.

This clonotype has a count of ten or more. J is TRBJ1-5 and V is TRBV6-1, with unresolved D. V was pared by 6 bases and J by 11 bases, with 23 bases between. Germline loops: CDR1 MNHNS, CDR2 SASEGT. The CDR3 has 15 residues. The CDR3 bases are TGTGCCAGCAGCCCCGGACGGACTCCAAGGCAGTCCCAGCATTTT. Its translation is CASSPGRTPRQSQHF.

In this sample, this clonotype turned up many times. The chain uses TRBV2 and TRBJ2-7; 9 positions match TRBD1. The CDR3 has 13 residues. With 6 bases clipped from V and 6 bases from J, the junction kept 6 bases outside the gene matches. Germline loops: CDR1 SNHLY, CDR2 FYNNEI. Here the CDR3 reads CASSPTGGSEQYF. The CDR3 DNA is TGTGCCAGCAGCCCGACAGGGGGAAGCGAGCAGTACTTC.

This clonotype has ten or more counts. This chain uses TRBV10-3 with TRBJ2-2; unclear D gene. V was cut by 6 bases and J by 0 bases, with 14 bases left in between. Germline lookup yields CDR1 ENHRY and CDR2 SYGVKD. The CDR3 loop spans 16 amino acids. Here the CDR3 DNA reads TGTGCCATCAGCCCCTTATATGTCACGAACACCGGGGAGCTGTTTTTT. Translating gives CAISPLYVTNTGELFF.

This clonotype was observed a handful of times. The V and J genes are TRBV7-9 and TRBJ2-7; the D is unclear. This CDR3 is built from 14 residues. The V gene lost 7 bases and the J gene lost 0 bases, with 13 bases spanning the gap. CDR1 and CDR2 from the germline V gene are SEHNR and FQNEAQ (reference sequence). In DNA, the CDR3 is TGTGCCAGCACCCACCCTGCGAGCTCCTACGAGCAGTACTTC. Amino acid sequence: CASTHPASSYEQYF.

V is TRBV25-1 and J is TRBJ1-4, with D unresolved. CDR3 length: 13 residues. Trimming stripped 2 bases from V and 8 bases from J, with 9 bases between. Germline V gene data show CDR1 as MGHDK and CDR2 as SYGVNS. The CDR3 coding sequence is TGTGCCAGCAGTGAAGGGCAGTTGGAAAAACTGTTTTTT. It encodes CASSEGQLEKLFF.

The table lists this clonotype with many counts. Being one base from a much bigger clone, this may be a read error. The CDR3 loop is CASSSFYEQYF. CDR3 bases: TGTGCCAGCAGCTCCTTCTACGAGCAGTACTTC. The chain links TRBV5-5 to TRBJ2-7; D call uncertain. This CDR3 is built from 11 residues. The V gene's germline CDR1 is SGHKS and CDR2 YYEKEE (reference sequence). V was pared by 3 bases and J by 3 bases, with 4 bases between.